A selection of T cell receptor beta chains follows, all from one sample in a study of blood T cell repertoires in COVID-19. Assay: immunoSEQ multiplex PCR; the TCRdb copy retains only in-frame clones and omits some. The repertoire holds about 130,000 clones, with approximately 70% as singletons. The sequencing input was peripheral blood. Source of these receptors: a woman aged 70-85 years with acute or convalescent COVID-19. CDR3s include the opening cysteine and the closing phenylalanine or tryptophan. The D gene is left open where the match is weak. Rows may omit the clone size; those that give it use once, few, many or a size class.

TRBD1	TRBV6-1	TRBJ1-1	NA	TGTGCCAGCAGTGGACCGGGACAGGGGTTCTCTCGGACTGAAGCTTTCTTT	CASSGPGQGFSRTEAFF
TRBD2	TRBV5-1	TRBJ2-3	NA	TGCGCCAGCAGCCAAACCAATAGCGGGAGAGGCACAGATACGCAGTATTTT	CASSQTNSGRGTDTQYF
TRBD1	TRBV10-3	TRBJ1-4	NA	TGTGCCATCAGTGAGCGGACAGGGAACGAAAAACTGTTTTTT	CAISERTGNEKLFF
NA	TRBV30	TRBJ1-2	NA	TGTGCCTACTTCCACAGGGATGGCTACACCTTC	CAYFHRDGYTF
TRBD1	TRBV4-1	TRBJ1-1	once	TGCGCCAGCAGCCAACAAGGGACAGGGGCGAACACTGAAGCTTTCTTT	CASSQQGTGANTEAFF
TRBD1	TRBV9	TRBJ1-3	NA	TGTGCCAGCAGCGTGGGACAGGGCGTTGGAAACACCATATATTTT	CASSVGQGVGNTIYF
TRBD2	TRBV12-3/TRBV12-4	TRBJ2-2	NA	TGTGCCAGCAGTAAGACTAGCGTCGGGGAGCTGTTTTTT	CASSKTSVGELFF
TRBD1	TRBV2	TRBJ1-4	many	TGTGCCAGCAGTACAGGGGGCGGGGAAAAACTGTTTTTT	CASSTGGGEKLFF
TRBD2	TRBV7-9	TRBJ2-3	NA	TGTGCCAGCAGCTTAGTACTAGCGGACTTCACAGATACGCAGTATTTT	CASSLVLADFTDTQYF
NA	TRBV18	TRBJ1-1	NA	TGTGCCAGCTCACGGGCAGAGAACACTGAAGCTTTCTTT	CASSRAENTEAFF
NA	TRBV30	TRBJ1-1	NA	TGTGCCTGGAGTGGGGGCCGGGACACTGAAGCTTTCTTT	CAWSGGRDTEAFF
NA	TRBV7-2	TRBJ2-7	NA	TGTGCCAGCAGCTTAGAGAACAGGGCCGGGCGATGGTGCTTC	CASSLENRAGRWCF
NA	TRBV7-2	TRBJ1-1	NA	TGTGCCAGCAGCTTATCGTGGAACACTGAAGCTTTCTTT	CASSLSWNTEAFF
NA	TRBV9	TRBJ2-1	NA	TGTGCCAGCAGCCCAGTATTGGTTTACAATGAGCAGTTCTTC	CASSPVLVYNEQFF
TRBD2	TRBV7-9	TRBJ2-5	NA	TGTGCCAGCAGCCCCGCTTCCTCCGGGGGGGATATAGAGACCCAGTACTTC	CASSPASSGGDIETQYF
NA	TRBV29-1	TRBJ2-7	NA	TGCAGCGTCGCCCGGGGGTACGAGCAGTACTTC	CSVARGYEQYF
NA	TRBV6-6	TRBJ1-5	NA	TGTGCCAGCAGGGGTATCGAGGTCAATCAGCCCCAGCATTTT	CASRGIEVNQPQHF
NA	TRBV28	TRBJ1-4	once	TGTGCCAGCAGTTCGCCCTACTCAACAGGGTGGGAAAAACTGTTTTTT	CASSSPYSTGWEKLFF
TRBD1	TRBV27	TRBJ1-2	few	TGTGCCAGCAGTCGACAGAACAGGGGATTCTATGGCTACACCTTC	CASSRQNRGFYGYTF
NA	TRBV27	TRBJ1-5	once	TGTGCCAGCAGTGGTGGGAGCCTCAATCAGCCCCAGCATTTT	CASSGGSLNQPQHF
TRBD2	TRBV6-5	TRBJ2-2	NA	TGTGCCAGCCAGGGAGGGGTAGGCACCGGGGAGCTGTTTTTT	CASQGGVGTGELFF
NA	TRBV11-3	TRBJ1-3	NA	TGTGCCAGCAGCTTAGATTATGGAAACACCATATATTTT	CASSLDYGNTIYF
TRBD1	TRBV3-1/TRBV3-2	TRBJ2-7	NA	TGTGCCAGCAGCCTTAGGACAGGGCATTCCTACGAGCAGTACTTC	CASSLRTGHSYEQYF
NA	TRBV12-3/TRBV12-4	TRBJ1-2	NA	TGTGCCAGCAGTTTGAGGTCTGGCTACACCTTC	CASSLRSGYTF